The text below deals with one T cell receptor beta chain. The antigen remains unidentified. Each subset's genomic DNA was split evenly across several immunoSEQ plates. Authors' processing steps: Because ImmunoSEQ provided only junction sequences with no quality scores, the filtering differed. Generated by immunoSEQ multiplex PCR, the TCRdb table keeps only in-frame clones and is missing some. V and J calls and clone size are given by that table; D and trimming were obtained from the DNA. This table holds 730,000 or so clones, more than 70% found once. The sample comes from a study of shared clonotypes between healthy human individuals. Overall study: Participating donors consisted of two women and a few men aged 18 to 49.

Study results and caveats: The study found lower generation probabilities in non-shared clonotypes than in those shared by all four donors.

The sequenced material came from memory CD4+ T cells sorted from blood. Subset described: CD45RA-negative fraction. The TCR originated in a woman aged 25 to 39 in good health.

The CDR3 loop reads CASRDTGQMGTEAFF. CDR3 nucleotides: TGTGCCAGCAGGGACACGGGGCAGATGGGCACTGAAGCTTTCTTT. V is TRBV6-5 and J is TRBJ1-1, with D perhaps TRBD1 (5 bases). From germline, CDR1 is MNHEY and CDR2 SVGAGI. The CDR3 covers 15 residues. V was clipped by 6 bases and J by 4 bases, with 18 bases between them.